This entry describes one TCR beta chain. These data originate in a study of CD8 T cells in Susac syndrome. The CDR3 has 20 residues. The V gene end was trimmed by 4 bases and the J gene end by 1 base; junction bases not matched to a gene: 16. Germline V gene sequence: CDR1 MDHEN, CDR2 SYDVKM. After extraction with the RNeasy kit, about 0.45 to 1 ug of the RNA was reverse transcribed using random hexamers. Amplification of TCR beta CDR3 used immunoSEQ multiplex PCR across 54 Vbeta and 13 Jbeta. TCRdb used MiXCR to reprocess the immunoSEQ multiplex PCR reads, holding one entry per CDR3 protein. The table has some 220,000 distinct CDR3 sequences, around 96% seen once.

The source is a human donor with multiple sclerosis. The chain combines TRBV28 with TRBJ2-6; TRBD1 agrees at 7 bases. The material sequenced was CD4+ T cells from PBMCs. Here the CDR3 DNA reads TGTGCCAGCAGTTCCCCCGAACCGGGACAGCTTCTATCTGGGGCCAACGTCCTGACTTTC. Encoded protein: CASSSPEPGQLLSGANVLTF.